A single sample is the source of the 30 T cell receptor beta chains below, sequenced in a study of shared clonotypes between healthy human individuals. Libraries were prepared by immunoSEQ multiplex PCR; TCRdb keeps only in-frame clonotypes and omits some of them. Of fewer than 400,000 clones listed, roughly 70% were seen once; the top ten hold about a tenth. Sample: memory CD4+ T cells sorted from blood. The subset denotes: CD45RA-negative fraction. The source is a man aged 25-40 years in good health.

A few counts support this clone. This chain uses TRBV5-8 with TRBJ1-5; a weak D match, TRBD1 (6 bases). Germline CDR1 reads SGHTS; CDR2 reads YDEGEE. The CDR3 is 13 amino acids. V lost 4 bases to trimming and J lost 7 bases, with 12 bases between them. The CDR3 DNA follows: TGTGCCAGCAGCGGTAGGGGGTTACAGCCCCAGCATTTT. This codes for CASSGRGLQPQHF.

The chain joins TRBV6-1 to TRBJ2-2; 14 bases align to TRBD2. CDR1 MNHNS and CDR2 SASEGT come from the germline V gene. CDR3 length: 19 amino acids. V lost 2 bases to trimming and J lost 5 bases; unmatched junction nucleotides: 10. CDR3 coding DNA: TGTGCCAGCAGTGAATGGGACAGGGGACTAGCGGGAGAAACCGGGGAGCTGTTTTTT. Translated: CASSEWDRGLAGETGELFF.

The chain employs TRBV28 and TRBJ2-3; 15 bases match TRBD2. Germline V gives CDR1 MDHEN, CDR2 SYDVKM. Trimming removed 4 bases from V and 4 bases from J; junction bases left unmatched: 12. CDR3 length equals 19 residues. The CDR3 DNA reads as TGTGCCAGCAGTTCCATCTGGACTAGCGGGAGGGCTAGGTCAGATACGCAGTATTTT. Protein product: CASSSIWTSGRARSDTQYF.

The chain carries TRBV5-1 and TRBJ1-2, with D unresolved. Germline lookup yields CDR1 SGHRS and CDR2 YFSETQ. This CDR3 has 13 residues. The V and J ends lost 0 bases and 1 base respectively, with 4 bases between them. The chain's CDR3 is CASSLDGNYGYTF. The DNA for the CDR3 is TGCGCCAGCAGCTTGGACGGTAACTATGGCTACACCTTC.

This clone has just a few counts. The rearrangement uses TRBV28 and TRBJ2-1; D is perhaps TRBD2 (6 bases). Per germline, CDR1 MDHEN and CDR2 SYDVKM. Deletions cut 6 bases from V and 3 bases from J, with 9 bases between. CDR3 length: 13 residues. CDR3 nucleotide sequence: TGTGCCAGCAGAAAGACTAGCTACAATGAGCAGTTCTTC. It is translated as CASRKTSYNEQFF.

In this sample, this clone turned up many times. V is TRBV10-3 and J is TRBJ1-2; 7 bases are shared with TRBD1. CDR1 and CDR2 (germline): ENHRY, SYGVKD. The CDR3 has 12 amino acids. V shed 11 bases, J shed 2 bases, and the junction held 5 bases outside the gene matches. Here the CDR3 DNA reads TGTGCCTCGAAACAGGGGAACTATGGCTACACCTTC. Its protein product is CASKQGNYGYTF.

The chain carries TRBV7-6 and TRBJ2-1; 8 bases line up with TRBD1. Trimming at V came to 0 bases and at J to 5 bases, leaving 12 bases not matched to a gene. Germline lookup yields CDR1 SGHVS and CDR2 FNYEAQ. This CDR3 comprises 18 residues. The CDR3: CASSLAFVRDRFNNEQFF. The CDR3 DNA sequence: TGTGCCAGCAGCTTAGCCTTCGTCCGGGACAGGTTTAACAATGAGCAGTTCTTC.

V is TRBV28 and J is TRBJ2-7; D remains unclear. The CDR3 contains 13 residues. From germline, CDR1 is MDHEN and CDR2 SYDVKM. V was shortened by 2 bases and J by 7 bases, with 12 bases between the two germline ends. CDR3 amino acids: CASSLGLSREQYF. The CDR3 DNA is TGTGCCAGCAGTTTAGGTCTATCGAGAGAGCAGTACTTC. Full variable domain (outside the CDR3, taken from reference TRBV28 and TRBJ2-7): DVKVTQSSRYLVKRTGEKVFLECVQDMDHENMFWYRQDPGLGLRLIYFSYDVKMKEKGDIPEGYSVSREKKERFSLILESASTNQTSMYLCASSLGLSREQYFGPGTRLTVT.

This chain connects TRBV2 to TRBJ2-3; D gene uncertain. Germline V gene data show CDR1 as SNHLY and CDR2 as FYNNEI. The V end lost 0 bases, the J end lost 10 bases, and 11 bases lay between the germline ends. The CDR3 spans 13 residues. The CDR3 nucleotides are TGTGCCAGCAGTGAAGCGCCTCGGGTTTCGCAGTATTTT. It yields the protein CASSEAPRVSQYF.

This rearrangement joins TRBV27 to TRBJ1-5, with 11 bases that match TRBD1. The CDR3 is 15 residues long. Losses at the gene ends were 6 bases for V and 3 bases for J; bases not matched to a gene: 4. CDR1 MNHEY and CDR2 SMNVEV come from the germline V gene (reference sequence). The CDR3 DNA is TGTGCCAGCAGGCGGACAGGGGGCGTCAATCAGCCCCAGCATTTT. Translation: CASRRTGGVNQPQHF.

As for this clone: Other DNA sequences from this sample encode an identical CDR3 as well. The chain is built from TRBV11-2 and TRBJ1-2; D gene unclear. CDR1 and CDR2 (germline): SGHAT, FQNNGV. This CDR3 comprises 11 residues. V shed 5 bases and J shed 4 bases, with 5 bases lying between them. For the CDR3, the DNA is TGTGCCAGCAGCGCCCTCTATGGCTACACCTTC. Protein: CASSALYGYTF.

This clone was counted a few times. V gene TRBV5-1 combines with J gene TRBJ2-3; possibly TRBD2 for D (5 bases). The V end lost 2 bases, the J end lost 0 bases, and 7 bases lay between the germline ends. The germline V gene encodes CDR1 SGHRS and CDR2 YFSETQ. The CDR3 has 14 residues. CDR3 region: CASSFRTSTDTQYF. The CDR3 coding sequence is TGCGCCAGCAGCTTCAGGACTAGCACAGATACGCAGTATTTT.

The chain has TRBV27 and TRBJ2-1, with 9 nucleotides matching TRBD2. This CDR3 has 15 residues. Germline assignment: CDR1 MNHEY and CDR2 SMNVEV (reference sequence). J lost 7 bases, V lost 4 bases, and 8 bases had no gene match. DNA of the CDR3: TGTGCCAGCAGTTGGGGAGCGGGGGGCTTGAATGAGCAGTTCTTC. Translating gives CASSWGAGGLNEQFF.

This clone was observed a few times. The J gene is TRBJ2-7, the V gene TRBV7-6; 10 bases fit TRBD2. CDR3 length: 18 amino acids. The germline V gene has CDR1 SGHVS and CDR2 FNYEAQ. V was clipped by 1 base and J by 7 bases; unmatched bases: 16. CDR3 amino acids: CASSLVSGALAGVGEQYF. DNA for the CDR3: TGTGCCAGCAGCTTAGTCTCGGGAGCCCTAGCGGGAGTGGGGGAGCAGTACTTC.

The chain employs TRBV19 and TRBJ2-7; the match to TRBD1 covers 7 bases. Germline CDR1 reads LNHDA; CDR2 reads SQIVND (reference sequence). V shed 6 bases and J 5 bases; nucleotides not matched to a gene: 10. The length of the CDR3 is 14 residues. CDR3 coding DNA: TGTGCCAGTAGCCGACAGGGAAAGGTGGACGAGCAGTACTTC. It encodes CASSRQGKVDEQYF.

The chain joins TRBV7-3 to TRBJ2-1; 12 nucleotides agree with TRBD2. The CDR3 contains 13 residues. The J segment lost 12 bases and the V segment lost 6 bases, leaving 6 bases of the junction unmatched. Germline V lookup: CDR1 SGHTA, CDR2 FQGTGA. CDR3 protein: CASRGGLAGSQFF. In DNA, the CDR3 is TGTGCCAGCAGGGGGGGACTAGCGGGTTCGCAGTTCTTC.

There are a few counts of this clone. The CDR3 loop reads CASSWDRGSTEAFF. The DNA of the CDR3 is TGTGCCAGCAGCTGGGACAGGGGGAGCACTGAAGCTTTCTTT. The V and J genes are TRBV2 and TRBJ1-1; TRBD1 agrees at 11 bases. This CDR3 region has 14 residues. Germline values: CDR1 SNHLY, CDR2 FYNNEI. The junction had 4 bases not matched to a gene; V was cut back by 6 bases and J by 4 bases.

The chain carries TRBV15 and TRBJ2-4; perhaps TRBD2 as D (5 bases). The CDR3 contains 13 residues. Trimming took 7 bases from V and 8 from J, leaving 15 bases between them. Per germline, CDR1 LNHNV and CDR2 YYDKDF (reference sequence). CDR3 coding DNA: TGTGCCACCACTCCCTTACGAGCGGACATTCAGTACTTC. Translated, it gives CATTPLRADIQYF.

This clone has a handful of counts. This chain connects TRBV7-9 to TRBJ2-7; D is ambiguous. V lost 6 bases and J 1 base, leaving 16 bases between the germline ends. Germline loops: CDR1 SEHNR, CDR2 FQNEAQ (reference sequence). The CDR3 is made up of 15 amino acids. CDR3 loop: CASRLGRARSYEQYF. The CDR3 DNA follows: TGTGCCAGCAGGCTAGGCCGGGCGAGATCCTACGAGCAGTACTTC. The entire variable domain, with the rest obtained from reference TRBV7-9 and TRBJ2-7, is as follows: DTGVSQNPRHKITKRGQNVTFRCDPISEHNRLYWYRQTLGQGPEFLTYFQNEAQLEKSRLLSDRFSAERPKGSFSTLEIQRTEQGDSAMYLCASRLGRARSYEQYFGPGTRLTVT.

In the case of this clone: Only one base separates this from a far larger clonotype, so it likely reflects a read error. This chain links TRBV5-4 with TRBJ2-1; D might be TRBD1 or TRBD2, each matching 5 bases. Germline-derived CDR1 and CDR2 are SGHNT and YYREEE (reference sequence). The V and J ends lost 3 bases and 2 bases respectively, with 21 bases between them. The CDR3 is made up of 18 amino acids. For the CDR3, the DNA is TGTGCCAGCAGCTCACGTGCCGGGACCTCCGGGGCCTACAATGAGCAGTTCTTC. Protein sequence: CASSSRAGTSGAYNEQFF. Full variable domain (rest looked up from reference TRBV5-4 and TRBJ2-1): ETGVTQSPTHLIKTRGQQVTLRCSSQSGHNTVSWYQQALGQGPQFIFQYYREEENGRGNFPPRFSGLQFPNYSSELNVNALELDDSALYLCASSSRAGTSGAYNEQFFGPGTRLTVL.

The V call is TRBV29-1, the J call TRBJ2-7, with 7 bases identical to TRBD1. The CDR3 is 15 residues long. J was trimmed by 1 base and V by 6 bases; bases with no gene match: 12. Per germline, CDR1 SQVTM and CDR2 ANQGSEA. CDR3 residues: CSVNRGGWSSYEQYF. The CDR3 nucleotides read TGCAGCGTGAACAGGGGTGGGTGGTCGTCCTACGAGCAGTACTTC.

About this clone: Other DNA sequences in the same sample also yield this CDR3. This chain uses TRBV4-1 with TRBJ2-1; 7 bases align to TRBD2. This CDR3 is built from 13 residues. V trimming: 4 bases; J trimming: 3 bases; junction bases outside the gene matches: 0. The germline V gene encodes CDR1 MGHRA and CDR2 YSYEKL. In DNA form, the CDR3 reads TGCGCCAGCAGCCGGGACTACTACAATGAGCAGTTCTTC. Protein sequence: CASSRDYYNEQFF.

The chain joins TRBV30 to TRBJ2-7; unclear D gene. The CDR3 length is 11 residues. The V and J ends lost 1 base and 3 bases respectively, with 4 bases between them. Per the germline V gene, CDR1 is GTSNPN and CDR2 is SVGIG (reference sequence). The DNA of the CDR3 is TGTGCCTGGAGTGGCCTCTACGAGCAGTACTTC. This encodes CAWSGLYEQYF.

This clone was detected many times. V and J are TRBV7-2 and TRBJ2-3; TRBD2 agrees at 11 bases. The CDR3 runs to 17 residues. The V and J ends lost 1 base and 1 base, in that order; junction bases with no gene match: 4. Germline V gene sequence: CDR1 SGHTA, CDR2 FQGNSA. CDR3 region: CASSLEPLAGGTDTQYF. The CDR3 DNA follows: TGTGCCAGCAGCTTAGAACCACTAGCGGGAGGCACAGATACGCAGTATTTT.

V gene TRBV28 combines with J gene TRBJ2-7; TRBD1 matches 7 bases. Germline V lookup: CDR1 MDHEN, CDR2 SYDVKM. This CDR3 comprises 13 residues. V was clipped by 8 bases and J by 3 bases; unmatched bases: 7. CDR3 bases: TGTGCCAGCTGGGGACAGAGCCTCTACGAGCAGTACTTC. This gives the protein CASWGQSLYEQYF.

The chain couples TRBV5-4 to TRBJ2-1; the D is unclear. The germline CDR1 and CDR2 sequences are SGHNT and YYREEE (reference sequence). Between the trimmed V and J ends, which lost 0 bases and 9 bases, there was a span of 16 bases. The CDR3 extends over 15 amino acids. CDR3 amino acids: CASSLDWSMGGEQFF. CDR3 DNA: TGTGCCAGCAGCTTGGATTGGAGTATGGGTGGTGAGCAGTTCTTC.

The genes are TRBV6-1 and TRBJ1-1; D gene unclear. Between the trimmed V and J ends, which lost 2 bases and 1 base, there was a span of 8 bases. The CDR3 is 14 residues long. Germline lookup yields CDR1 MNHNS and CDR2 SASEGT. CDR3 residues: CASSEYWSNTEAFF. CDR3 DNA sequence: TGTGCCAGCAGTGAATATTGGTCGAACACTGAAGCTTTCTTT.

V and J are TRBV4-3 and TRBJ2-3; D unclear. CDR1 and CDR2 from the germline V gene are LGHNA and YSLEER. Trimming removed 2 bases at V and 1 base at J, with 7 bases between. This CDR3 spans 14 amino acids. The CDR3 sequence: CASSQRVGTDTQYF. The CDR3, as DNA: TGCGCCAGCAGCCAAAGGGTCGGCACAGATACGCAGTATTTT.

The V gene is TRBV7-9, the J gene TRBJ2-3; unclear D gene. V was trimmed by 5 bases and J by 1 base, leaving 10 bases between them. CDR1 SEHNR and CDR2 FQNEAQ come from the germline V gene (reference sequence). The CDR3 covers 14 residues. The CDR3 loop reads CASSPHTGTDTQYF. CDR3 nucleotide sequence: TGTGCCAGCAGCCCCCATACGGGCACAGATACGCAGTATTTT.

This sequence joins TRBV19 and TRBJ2-7; D is unclear. CDR1 is LNHDA, CDR2 SQIVND, per germline (reference sequence). The V and J ends lost 5 bases and 6 bases respectively, with 17 bases between them. The CDR3 spans 14 residues. The CDR3 loop reads CASSGTGFRGEQYF. As DNA, the CDR3 is TGTGCCAGTAGTGGCACGGGCTTCAGAGGCGAGCAGTACTTC.